Listed below are T cell receptor beta chains from one sample, sequenced in a study of blood T cell repertoires in COVID-19. TCRdb's copy holds only in-frame clones and misses some; the assay was immunoSEQ multiplex PCR. The table has 200,000 to 250,000 clones, approximately 80% seen once. Sequencing used peripheral blood. These receptor sequences come from a woman in her thirties or forties with active or convalescent COVID-19. The CDR3 runs from the conserved cysteine through the conserved F or W. D genes are given only for firm matches. Clone size is stated in some rows and not others, as once, few, many or a class when expanded.

>.|TRBJ1-2|TRBV10-1|.
TGCGCCAGCAGTGAATATGCAGAGGGTGGCTACACCTTC
CASSEYAEGGYTF
>.|TRBJ1-4|TRBV28|TRBD1
TGTGCCAGCAGTTTTGCAGACAGGGCAACTAATGAAAAACTGTTTTTT
CASSFADRATNEKLFF
>.|TRBJ1-1|TRBV6-2/TRBV6-3|.
TGTGCCAGCAGTTACCTCCTACGGAGGGCAAGAAACACTGAAGCTTTCTTT
CASSYLLRRARNTEAFF
>.|TRBJ1-5|TRBV19|TRBD1
TGTGCCAGTAGTAGACCGGGACAGGGAATCTATGGCAATCAGCCCCAGCATTTT
CASSRPGQGIYGNQPQHF
>.|TRBJ2-5|TRBV3-1/TRBV3-2|.
TGTGCCAGCAGCCAAGTTGGACTACAAGAGACCCAGTACTTC
CASSQVGLQETQYF
>.|TRBJ2-7|TRBV5-4|TRBD2
TGTGCCAGCAGCTTGCGGGGCTCGGGGGGTTCCGAGCAGTACTTC
CASSLRGSGGSEQYF
>.|TRBJ1-2|TRBV28|.
TGTGCCAGCAGTCCCTTGGGGGCGGGGGACTATGGCTACACCTTC
CASSPLGAGDYGYTF
>.|TRBJ2-5|TRBV24-1|TRBD2
TGTGCCACCAGTGATCCCGACCCGGGACTAGCGGGGGGGCCAGAGACCCAGTACTTC
CATSDPDPGLAGGPETQYF
>.|TRBJ1-2|TRBV5-1|TRBD1
TGCGCCAGCAGCTCCCTACGGGAAGGACAGGGTAATGGCTACACCTTC
CASSSLREGQGNGYTF
>.|TRBJ2-3|TRBV11-2|TRBD2
TGTGCCAGCAGCCCGAGAGGTAGCGGGGCGATCACAGATACGCAGTATTTT
CASSPRGSGAITDTQYF
>few|TRBJ2-3|TRBV15|.
TGTGCCACCAGCAGAGATCCACGCCGGGCAGATACGCAGTATTTT
CATSRDPRRADTQYF
>.|TRBJ2-3|TRBV30|TRBD1
TGTGCCTGGAGGCTCGGACAGGCCAGAGTGGATACGCAGTATTTT
CAWRLGQARVDTQYF
>.|TRBJ1-1|TRBV7-3|TRBD1
TGTGCCAGCAGCGGACAGGGTCCGGGTACTGAAGCTTTCTTT
CASSGQGPGTEAFF
>.|TRBJ2-5|TRBV2|.
TGTGCCAGCAGTGGGGAGTTCCAAGAGACCCAGTACTTC
CASSGEFQETQYF
>.|TRBJ1-6|TRBV6-1|TRBD1
TGTGCCAGCACTGAACAGGGGGCCAGCAATTCACCCCTCCACTTT
CASTEQGASNSPLHF
>.|TRBJ2-2|TRBV5-4|TRBD2
TGTGCCAGCAGCTCCGGACTAGCGGGGGTTCTAAACACCGGGGAGCTGTTTTTT
CASSSGLAGVLNTGELFF
>.|TRBJ2-1|TRBV5-1|TRBD2
TGCGCCAGCAGACCCCTTAGCGGGGGGGCCAATGAGCAGTTCTTC
CASRPLSGGANEQFF
>.|TRBJ2-2|TRBV2|.
TGTGCCAGCAGTGAGGTGACAGGACCTCCCGGGGAGCTGTTTTTT
CASSEVTGPPGELFF
>once|TRBJ2-1|TRBV7-6|.
TGTGCCAGCAGCATGCCCGGCGGACTGAAGTCCTACAATGAGCAGTTCTTC
CASSMPGGLKSYNEQFF
>.|TRBJ2-3|TRBV9|.
TGTGCCAGCAGCGTAGCGCGGGGATTTATTCGGCCAGATACGCAGTATTTT
CASSVARGFIRPDTQYF
>.|TRBJ2-1|TRBV5-6|TRBD1
TGTGCCAGCACCCCCGGGACAGGGCTCCATGAGCAGTTCTTC
CASTPGTGLHEQFF
>.|TRBJ2-3|TRBV5-4|.
TGTGCCAGCAGCTTCGGGGCAGATACGCAGTATTTT
CASSFGADTQYF
>.|TRBJ1-2|TRBV6-5|.
TGTGCCAGCAGTTACCTTGCCGGAGACGGGAGCTCAGGCTACACCTTC
CASSYLAGDGSSGYTF
>.|TRBJ1-4|TRBV2|TRBD1
TGTGCCAGCAGTGGGACAGGGCATGAAAAACTGTTTTTT
CASSGTGHEKLFF
>.|TRBJ1-6|TRBV28|.
TGTGCCAGCAGCGGACAAGTATCACCCCTCCACTTT
CASSGQVSPLHF
>few|TRBJ1-3|TRBV25-1|.
TGTGCCAGCAGTGACAGGGCAGCCGGAAACACCATATATTTT
CASSDRAAGNTIYF
>.|TRBJ1-1|TRBV3-1/TRBV3-2|.
TGTGCCAGCAGCCAAGTCTTGAGGACTGAAGCTTTCTTT
CASSQVLRTEAFF
>.|TRBJ1-6|TRBV19|TRBD1
TGTGCCAGTTCCTTCCCGGGACAGATTAATTCACCCCTCCACTTT
CASSFPGQINSPLHF
>.|TRBJ1-2|TRBV18|.
TGTGCCAGCTCACCAGGGCAGGTGGACTATGGCTACACCTTC
CASSPGQVDYGYTF
>.|TRBJ2-3|TRBV3-1/TRBV3-2|TRBD1
TGTGCCAGCAGCCATGCCGGACAGGGGAGGGATACGCAGTATTTT
CASSHAGQGRDTQYF
>.|TRBJ2-3|TRBV9|TRBD2
TGTGCCAGCAGCGTAGAGGGACTAGAGCCGAGATATTTT
CASSVEGLEPRYF
>.|TRBJ1-2|TRBV29-1|TRBD1
TGCAGCGTCAGACCATATACAGGGGCAAACTATGGCTACACCTTC
CSVRPYTGANYGYTF
>.|TRBJ2-5|TRBV12-3/TRBV12-4|.
TGTGCCAGCAGTTTCCGTAAAGAGACCCAGTACTTC
CASSFRKETQYF
>.|TRBJ1-4|TRBV5-6|TRBD1
TGTGCCAGCAGCCGCTTTGGCAGGGGGAACGAAAAACTGTTTTTT
CASSRFGRGNEKLFF
>.|TRBJ1-3|TRBV11-2|.
TGTGCCAGCAGCTTAGTACAGCGGGGAAACACCATATATTTT
CASSLVQRGNTIYF
>.|TRBJ1-3|TRBV3-1/TRBV3-2|.
TGTGCCAGCAGCCCTGCGGGGGTTTTCTCTGGAAACACCATATATTTT
CASSPAGVFSGNTIYF
>.|TRBJ2-1|TRBV7-8|TRBD1
TGTGCCAGCAGCCAGGACAGGGGGGATGAGCAGTTCTTC
CASSQDRGDEQFF
>.|TRBJ1-4|TRBV30|.
TGTGCCTGGCGTGAGGAAAGGATAACGCGGGGGGTAAAACTGTTTTTT
CAWREERITRGVKLFF
>.|TRBJ1-6|TRBV11-2|.
TGTGCCAGCTCCCTAACGGGGATCTCCCTCCACTTT
CASSLTGISLHF
>.|TRBJ2-5|TRBV4-2|.
TGTGCCAGCAGCCAAGGACAGGCCCTACCTACTTACTTC
CASSQGQALPTYF
>.|TRBJ1-2|TRBV13|.
TGTGCCAGCAGCCCAACTCGCGGCAACCTCTATGGCTACACCTTC
CASSPTRGNLYGYTF
>.|TRBJ1-2|TRBV28|.
TGTGCCAGCTCCAACCGTCTAGATAACTATGGCTACACCTTC
CASSNRLDNYGYTF
>.|TRBJ1-1|TRBV21-1|.
TGTGCCAGCAGCAAAGCAGGGGGCACTGAAGCTTTCTTT
CASSKAGGTEAFF
>.|TRBJ1-1|TRBV14|.
TGTGCCAGCAGCCAAGATCAGGGAGGTTGGCGGATGAACACTGAAGCTTTCTTT
CASSQDQGGWRMNTEAFF
>.|TRBJ1-5|TRBV28|.
TGTGCCAGCAGTCTAATAAATCAGCCCCAGCATTTT
CASSLINQPQHF
>.|TRBJ1-2|TRBV6-5|.
TGTGCCAGCAGCCTAGCTAACTATGGCTACACCTTC
CASSLANYGYTF
>few|TRBJ1-6|TRBV11-1|TRBD1
TGTGCCAGCAGCTTGGACAGGTATTCACCCCTCCACTTT
CASSLDRYSPLHF
>.|TRBJ1-2|TRBV6-4|TRBD1
TGTGCCAGCAGGGGGACAGGGGAGGCTGGCTACACCTTC
CASRGTGEAGYTF
>.|TRBJ1-2|TRBV30|.
TGTGCCTGGAAGCGAGGCGCGGGTGGCTACACCTTC
CAWKRGAGGYTF
>.|TRBJ1-4|TRBV7-6|.
TGTGCCAGCAGTTCCCAGACAGCCTCCAATGAAAAACTGTTTTTT
CASSSQTASNEKLFF
>.|TRBJ1-5|TRBV7-9|.
TGTGCCAGCAGCTTAGAGAGGGGGAGTCTCCAGCCCCAGCATTTT
CASSLERGSLQPQHF
>.|TRBJ2-1|TRBV6-5|TRBD1
TGTGCCAGCAGCCTCGAGGGACAGGGATACAATGAGCAGTTCTTC
CASSLEGQGYNEQFF
>.|TRBJ1-2|TRBV7-3|.
TGTGCCAGCAGCTTTTCACCATTCCCGGAGTGGCGTGCTAACTATGGCTACACCTTC
CASSFSPFPEWRANYGYTF
>.|TRBJ2-4|TRBV5-6|.
TGTGCCAGCAGCTACCTTATTTTCTCCAGTTTAGCCAAAAACATTCAGTACTTC
CASSYLIFSSLAKNIQYF
>.|TRBJ2-2|TRBV5-1|.
TGCGCCAGCAGCTTGGAGGGGACGAACACCGGGGAGCTGTTTTTT
CASSLEGTNTGELFF
>.|TRBJ2-2|TRBV9|.
TGTGCCAGCAGCAACGAGCCAGGGACCGGGGAGCTGTTTTTT
CASSNEPGTGELFF
>.|TRBJ1-1|TRBV4-1|.
TGCGCCAGCAGCCAGAGGGCGCCGGGGCGGGGGGCCCCTTACACTGAAGCTTTCTTT
CASSQRAPGRGAPYTEAFF